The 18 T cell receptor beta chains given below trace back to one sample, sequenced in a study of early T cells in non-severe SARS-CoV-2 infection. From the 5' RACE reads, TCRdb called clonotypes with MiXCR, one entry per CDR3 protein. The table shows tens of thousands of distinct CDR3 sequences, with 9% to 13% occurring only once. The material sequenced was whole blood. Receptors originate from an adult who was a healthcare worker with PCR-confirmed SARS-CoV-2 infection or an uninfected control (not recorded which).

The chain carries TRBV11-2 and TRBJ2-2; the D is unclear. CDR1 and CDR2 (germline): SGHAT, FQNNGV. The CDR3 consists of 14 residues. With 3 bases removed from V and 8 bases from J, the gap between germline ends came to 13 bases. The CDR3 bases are TGTGCCAGCAGCTTGGTACTCCAAAGGGGGGAGCTGTTTTTT. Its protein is CASSLVLQRGELFF.

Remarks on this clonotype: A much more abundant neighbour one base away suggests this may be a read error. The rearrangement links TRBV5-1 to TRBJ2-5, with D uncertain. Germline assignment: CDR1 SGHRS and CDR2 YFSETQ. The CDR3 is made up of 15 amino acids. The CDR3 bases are TGCACCAGCAGCTTGCCTGGGGTCGACCAAGAGACCCAGTACTTC. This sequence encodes CTSSLPGVDQETQYF.

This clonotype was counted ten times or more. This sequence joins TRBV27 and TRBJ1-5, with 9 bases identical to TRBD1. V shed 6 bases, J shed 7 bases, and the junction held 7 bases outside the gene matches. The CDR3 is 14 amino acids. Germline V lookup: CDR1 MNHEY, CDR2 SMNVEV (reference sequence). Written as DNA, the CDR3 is TGTGCCAGCAGCTTGGGGACAGGGAGGCAGCCCCAGCATTTT. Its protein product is CASSLGTGRQPQHF.

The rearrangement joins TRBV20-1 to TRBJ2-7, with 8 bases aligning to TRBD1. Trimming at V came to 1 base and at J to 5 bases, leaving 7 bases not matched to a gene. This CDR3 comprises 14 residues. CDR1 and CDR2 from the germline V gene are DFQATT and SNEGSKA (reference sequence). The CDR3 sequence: CSARASRGLDEQYF. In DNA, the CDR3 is TGCAGTGCTAGAGCATCCAGGGGGCTGGACGAGCAGTACTTC.

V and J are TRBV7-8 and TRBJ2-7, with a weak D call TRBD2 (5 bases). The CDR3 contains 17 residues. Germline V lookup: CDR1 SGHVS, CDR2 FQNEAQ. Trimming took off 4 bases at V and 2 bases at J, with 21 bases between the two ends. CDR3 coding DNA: TGTGCCAGCAGCTCCCTAACCCGGGAAGGGATCACCTACGAGCAGTACTTC. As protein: CASSSLTREGITYEQYF.

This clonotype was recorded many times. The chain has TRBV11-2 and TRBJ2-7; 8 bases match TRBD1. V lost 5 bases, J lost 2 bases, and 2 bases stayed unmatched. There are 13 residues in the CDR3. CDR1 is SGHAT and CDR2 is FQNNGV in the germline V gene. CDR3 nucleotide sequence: TGTGCCAGCAGCCTGACAGGGGCCTACGAGCAGTACTTC. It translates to CASSLTGAYEQYF.

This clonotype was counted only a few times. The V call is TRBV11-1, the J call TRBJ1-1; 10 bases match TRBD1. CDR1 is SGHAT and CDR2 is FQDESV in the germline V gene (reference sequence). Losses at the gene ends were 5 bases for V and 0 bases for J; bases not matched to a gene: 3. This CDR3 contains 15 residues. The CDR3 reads CASSPGTGVNTEAFF. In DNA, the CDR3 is TGTGCCAGCAGCCCTGGGACAGGGGTGAACACTGAAGCTTTCTTT.

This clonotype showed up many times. The CDR3 nucleotides read TGTGCCAGCTCACGGACAAACCTGAACACTGAAGCTTTCTTT. Translation gives CASSRTNLNTEAFF. The genes are TRBV18 and TRBJ1-1; D might be TRBD1 (5 bases). Germline V lookup: CDR1 KGHSH, CDR2 LQKENI. The CDR3 totals 14 residues. Between the trimmed V and J ends, which lost 4 bases and 0 bases, there was a span of 9 bases.

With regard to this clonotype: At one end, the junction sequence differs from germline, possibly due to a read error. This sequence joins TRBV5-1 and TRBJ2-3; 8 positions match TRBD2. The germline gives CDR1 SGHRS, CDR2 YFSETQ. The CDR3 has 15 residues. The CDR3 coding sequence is TGCGCCAGCAACTTGGGTCTAGCGGGTGCAGATACGCAGTATTTT. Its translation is CASNLGLAGADTQYF.

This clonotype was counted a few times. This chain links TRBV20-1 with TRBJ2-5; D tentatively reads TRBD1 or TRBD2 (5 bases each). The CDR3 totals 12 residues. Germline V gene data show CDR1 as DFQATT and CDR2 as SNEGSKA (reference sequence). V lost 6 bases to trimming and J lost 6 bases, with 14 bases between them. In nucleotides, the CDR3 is TGCAGTGCCTTCCCAGGGACGCAGACCCAGTACTTC. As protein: CSAFPGTQTQYF.

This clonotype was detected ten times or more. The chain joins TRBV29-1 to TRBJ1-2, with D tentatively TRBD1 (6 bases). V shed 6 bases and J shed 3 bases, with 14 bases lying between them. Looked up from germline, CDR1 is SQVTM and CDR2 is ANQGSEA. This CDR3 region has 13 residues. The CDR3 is CSVFGQKDYGYTF. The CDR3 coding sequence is TGCAGCGTGTTTGGACAGAAGGACTATGGCTACACCTTC.

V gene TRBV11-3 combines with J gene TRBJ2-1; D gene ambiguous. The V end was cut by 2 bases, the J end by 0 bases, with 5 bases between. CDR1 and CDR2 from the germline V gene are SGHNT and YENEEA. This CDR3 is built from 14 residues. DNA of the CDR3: TGTGCCAGCAGCTTACCGAGCTCCTACAATGAGCAGTTCTTC. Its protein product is CASSLPSSYNEQFF.

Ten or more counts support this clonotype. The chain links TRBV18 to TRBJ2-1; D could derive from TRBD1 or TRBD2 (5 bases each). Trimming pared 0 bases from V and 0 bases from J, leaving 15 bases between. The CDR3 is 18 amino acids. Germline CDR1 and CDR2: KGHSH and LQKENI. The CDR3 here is CASSPPSRGVTSYNEQFF. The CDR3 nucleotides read TGTGCCAGCTCACCACCTTCTAGAGGGGTAACCTCCTACAATGAGCAGTTCTTC.

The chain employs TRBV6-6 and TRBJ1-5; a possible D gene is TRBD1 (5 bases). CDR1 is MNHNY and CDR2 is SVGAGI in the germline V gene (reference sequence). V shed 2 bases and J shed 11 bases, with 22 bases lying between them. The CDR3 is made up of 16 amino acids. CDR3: CASSYIGTGTRNAQHF. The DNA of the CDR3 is TGTGCCAGCAGTTACATCGGGACGGGTACTCGTAACGCCCAGCATTTT.

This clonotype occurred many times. Here the CDR3 reads CSVEDLRLSGYTF. CDR3 nucleotides: TGCAGCGTTGAAGATCTCCGGCTAAGCGGCTACACCTTC. The V gene is TRBV29-1, the J gene TRBJ1-2, with unresolved D. The CDR3 covers 13 residues. Trimming removed 0 bases at V and 8 bases at J, with 13 bases between. The germline V gene has CDR1 SQVTM and CDR2 ANQGSEA. Combining the CDR3 with reference TRBV29-1 and TRBJ1-2 gives the whole variable domain SAVISQKPSRDICQRGTSLTIQCQVDSQVTMMFWYRQQPGQSLTLIATANQGSEATYESGFVIDKFPISRPNLTFSTLTVSNMSPEDSSIYLCSVEDLRLSGYTFGSGTRLTVV.

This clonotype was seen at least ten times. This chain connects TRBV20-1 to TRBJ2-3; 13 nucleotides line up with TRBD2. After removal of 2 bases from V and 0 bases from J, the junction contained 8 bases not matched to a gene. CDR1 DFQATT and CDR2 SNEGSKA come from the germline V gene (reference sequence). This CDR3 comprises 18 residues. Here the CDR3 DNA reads TGCAGTGCTAGACGCCCACTAGCGGGAGGGGGCAGCACAGATACGCAGTATTTT. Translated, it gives CSARRPLAGGGSTDTQYF.

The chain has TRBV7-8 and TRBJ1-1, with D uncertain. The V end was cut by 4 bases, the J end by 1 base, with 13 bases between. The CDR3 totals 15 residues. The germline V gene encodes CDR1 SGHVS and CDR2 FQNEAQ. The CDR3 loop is CASSSRPIPNTEAFF. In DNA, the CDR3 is TGTGCCAGCAGCTCGCGACCGATACCGAACACTGAAGCTTTCTTT.

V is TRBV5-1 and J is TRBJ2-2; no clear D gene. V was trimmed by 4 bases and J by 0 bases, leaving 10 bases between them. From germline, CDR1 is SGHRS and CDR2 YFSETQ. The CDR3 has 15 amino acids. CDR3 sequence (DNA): TGCGCCAGCAGCAAAACTGCCCCGAACACCGGGGAGCTGTTTTTT. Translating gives CASSKTAPNTGELFF.